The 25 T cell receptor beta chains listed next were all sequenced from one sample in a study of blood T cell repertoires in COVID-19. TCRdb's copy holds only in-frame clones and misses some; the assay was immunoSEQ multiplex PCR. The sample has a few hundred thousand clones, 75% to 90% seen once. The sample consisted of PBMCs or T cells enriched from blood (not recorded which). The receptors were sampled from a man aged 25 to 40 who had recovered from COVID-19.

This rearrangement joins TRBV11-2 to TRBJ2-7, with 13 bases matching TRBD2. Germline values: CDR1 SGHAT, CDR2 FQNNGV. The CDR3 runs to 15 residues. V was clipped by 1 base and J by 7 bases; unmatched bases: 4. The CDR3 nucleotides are TGTGCCAGCAGCTTAGGAGGACTAGCGGGAGATGAGCAGTACTTC. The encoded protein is CASSLGGLAGDEQYF.

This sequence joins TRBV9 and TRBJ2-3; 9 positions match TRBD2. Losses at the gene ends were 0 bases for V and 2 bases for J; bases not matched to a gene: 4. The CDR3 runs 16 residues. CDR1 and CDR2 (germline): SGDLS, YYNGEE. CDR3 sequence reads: CASSVALAGYTDTQYF. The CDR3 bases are TGTGCCAGCAGCGTAGCCCTAGCGGGGTACACAGATACGCAGTATTTT. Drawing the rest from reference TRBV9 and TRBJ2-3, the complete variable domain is DSGVTQTPKHLITATGQRVTLRCSPRSGDLSVYWYQQSLDQGLQFLIQYYNGEERAKGNILERFSAQQFPDLHSELNLSSLELGDSALYFCASSVALAGYTDTQYFGPGTRLTVL.

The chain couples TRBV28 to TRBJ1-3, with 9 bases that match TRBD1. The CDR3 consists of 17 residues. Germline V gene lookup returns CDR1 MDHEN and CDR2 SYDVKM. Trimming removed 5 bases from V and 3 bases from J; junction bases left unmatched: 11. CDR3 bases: TGTGCCAGCAGTAACCGGGACAGGGCCTACGGTGGAAACACCATATATTTT. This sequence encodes CASSNRDRAYGGNTIYF. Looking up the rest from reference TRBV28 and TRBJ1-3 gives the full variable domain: DVKVTQSSRYLVKRTGEKVFLECVQDMDHENMFWYRQDPGLGLRLIYFSYDVKMKEKGDIPEGYSVSREKKERFSLILESASTNQTSMYLCASSNRDRAYGGNTIYFGEGSWLTVV.

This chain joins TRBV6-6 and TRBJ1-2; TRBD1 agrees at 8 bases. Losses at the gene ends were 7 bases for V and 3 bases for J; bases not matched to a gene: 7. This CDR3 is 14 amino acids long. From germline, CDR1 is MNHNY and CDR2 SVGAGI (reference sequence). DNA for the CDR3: TGTGCCAGCACCAGGACAGGGTTGGACTATGGCTACACCTTC. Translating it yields CASTRTGLDYGYTF.

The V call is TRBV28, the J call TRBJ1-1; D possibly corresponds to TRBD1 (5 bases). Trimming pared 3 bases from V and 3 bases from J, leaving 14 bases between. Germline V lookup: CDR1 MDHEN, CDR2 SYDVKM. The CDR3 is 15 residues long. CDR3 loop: CASSFTAGIYTEAFF. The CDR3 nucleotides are TGTGCCAGCAGTTTTACCGCAGGGATCTACACTGAAGCTTTCTTT.

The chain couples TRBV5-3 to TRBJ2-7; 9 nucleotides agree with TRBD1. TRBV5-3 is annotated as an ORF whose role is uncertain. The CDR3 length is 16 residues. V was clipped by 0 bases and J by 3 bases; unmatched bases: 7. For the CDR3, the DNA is TGTGCCAGAAGCTTGGAGGGGACAGGGTTTTACTACGAGCAGTACTTC. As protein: CARSLEGTGFYYEQYF.

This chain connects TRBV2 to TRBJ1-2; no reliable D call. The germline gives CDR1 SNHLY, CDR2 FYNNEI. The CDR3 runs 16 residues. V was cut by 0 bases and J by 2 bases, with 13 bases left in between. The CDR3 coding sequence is TGTGCCAGCAGTGAAGCGCGCCAGGTTCGAAACTATGGCTACACCTTC. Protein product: CASSEARQVRNYGYTF.

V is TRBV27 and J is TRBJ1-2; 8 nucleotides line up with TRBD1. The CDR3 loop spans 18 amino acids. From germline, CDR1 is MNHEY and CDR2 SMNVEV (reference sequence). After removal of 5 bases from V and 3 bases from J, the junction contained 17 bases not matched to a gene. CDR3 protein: CASSPRASGGFMDYGYTF. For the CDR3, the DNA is TGTGCCAGCAGTCCTCGGGCGTCAGGGGGCTTCATGGACTATGGCTACACCTTC.

CDR3 protein: CASTSSGRVGELFF. The CDR3 nucleotides are TGCGCCAGCACCTCTAGCGGGAGGGTCGGGGAGCTGTTTTTT. This chain links TRBV4-3 with TRBJ2-2, with 12 nucleotides matching TRBD2. Germline V lookup: CDR1 LGHNA, CDR2 YSLEER. This CDR3 has 14 amino acids. The J segment lost 7 bases and the V segment lost 7 bases, leaving 4 bases of the junction unmatched.

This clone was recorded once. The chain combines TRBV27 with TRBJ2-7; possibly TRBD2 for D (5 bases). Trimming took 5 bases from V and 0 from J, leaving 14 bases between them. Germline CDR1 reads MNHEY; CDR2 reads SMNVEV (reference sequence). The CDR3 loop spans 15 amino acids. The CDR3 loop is CASSGSSLPSYEQYF. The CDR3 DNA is TGTGCCAGCAGTGGATCTAGCTTACCCTCCTACGAGCAGTACTTC.

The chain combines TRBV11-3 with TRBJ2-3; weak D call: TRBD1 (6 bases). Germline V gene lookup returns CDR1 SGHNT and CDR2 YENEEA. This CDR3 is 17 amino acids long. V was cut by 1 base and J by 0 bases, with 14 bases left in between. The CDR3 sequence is CASSLGTAKTSTDTQYF. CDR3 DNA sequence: TGTGCCAGCAGCTTAGGGACAGCCAAAACTAGCACAGATACGCAGTATTTT.

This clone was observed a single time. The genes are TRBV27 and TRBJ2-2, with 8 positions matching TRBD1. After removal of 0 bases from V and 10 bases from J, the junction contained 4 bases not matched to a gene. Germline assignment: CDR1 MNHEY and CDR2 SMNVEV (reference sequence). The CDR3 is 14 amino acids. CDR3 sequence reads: CASSLSTGVPELFF. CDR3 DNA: TGTGCCAGCAGTTTATCGACAGGGGTGCCGGAGCTGTTTTTT.

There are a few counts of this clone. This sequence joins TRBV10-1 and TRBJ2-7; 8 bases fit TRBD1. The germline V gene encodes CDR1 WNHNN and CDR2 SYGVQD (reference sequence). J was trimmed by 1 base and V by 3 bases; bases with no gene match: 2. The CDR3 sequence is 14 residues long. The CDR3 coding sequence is TGCGCCAGCAGTGATCACAGGGGGTCCTACGAGCAGTACTTC. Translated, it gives CASSDHRGSYEQYF.

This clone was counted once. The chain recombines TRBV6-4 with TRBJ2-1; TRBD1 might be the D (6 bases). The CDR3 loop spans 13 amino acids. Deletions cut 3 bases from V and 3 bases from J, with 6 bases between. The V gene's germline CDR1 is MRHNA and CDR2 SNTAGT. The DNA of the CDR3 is TGTGCCAGCAGTGAACAGGGCTACAATGAGCAGTTCTTC. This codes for CASSEQGYNEQFF.

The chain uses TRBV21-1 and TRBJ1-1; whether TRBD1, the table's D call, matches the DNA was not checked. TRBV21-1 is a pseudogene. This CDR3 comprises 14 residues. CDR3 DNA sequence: TGTGCCAGCAGCAAAGCGGACAAAAACACTGAAGCTTTCTTT. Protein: CASSKADKNTEAFF.

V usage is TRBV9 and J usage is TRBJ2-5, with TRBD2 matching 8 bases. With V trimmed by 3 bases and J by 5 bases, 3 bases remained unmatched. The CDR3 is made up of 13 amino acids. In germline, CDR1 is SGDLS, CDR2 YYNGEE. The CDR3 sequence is CASSAGGAETQYF. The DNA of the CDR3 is TGTGCCAGCAGCGCCGGGGGGGCGGAGACCCAGTACTTC.

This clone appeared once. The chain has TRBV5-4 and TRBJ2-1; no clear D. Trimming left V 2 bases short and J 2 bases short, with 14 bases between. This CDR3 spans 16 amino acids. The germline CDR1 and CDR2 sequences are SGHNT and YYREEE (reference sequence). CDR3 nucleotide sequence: TGTGCCAGCAGCTTTTCTGATAGCCCGACCTACAATGAGCAGTTCTTC. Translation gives CASSFSDSPTYNEQFF.

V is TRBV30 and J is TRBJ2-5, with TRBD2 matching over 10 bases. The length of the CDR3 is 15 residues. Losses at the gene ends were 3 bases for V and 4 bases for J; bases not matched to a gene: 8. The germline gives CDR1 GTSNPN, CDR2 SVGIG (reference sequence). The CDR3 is CAWRFASGGRETQYF. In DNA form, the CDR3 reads TGTGCCTGGAGGTTCGCTAGCGGGGGCCGAGAGACCCAGTACTTC.

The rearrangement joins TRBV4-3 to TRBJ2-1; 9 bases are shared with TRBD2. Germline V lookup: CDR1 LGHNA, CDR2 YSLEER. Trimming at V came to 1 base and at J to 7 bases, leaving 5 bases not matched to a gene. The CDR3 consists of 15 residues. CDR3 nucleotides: TGCGCCAGCAGCCAAGGTCGCGGGGGGGGTAATGAGCAGTTCTTC. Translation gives CASSQGRGGGNEQFF.

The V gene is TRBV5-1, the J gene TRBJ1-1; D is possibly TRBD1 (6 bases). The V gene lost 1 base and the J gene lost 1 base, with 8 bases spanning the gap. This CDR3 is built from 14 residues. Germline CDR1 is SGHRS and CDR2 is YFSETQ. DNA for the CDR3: TGCGCCAGCAGCTTGACGGGACAGAACACTGAAGCTTTCTTT. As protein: CASSLTGQNTEAFF.

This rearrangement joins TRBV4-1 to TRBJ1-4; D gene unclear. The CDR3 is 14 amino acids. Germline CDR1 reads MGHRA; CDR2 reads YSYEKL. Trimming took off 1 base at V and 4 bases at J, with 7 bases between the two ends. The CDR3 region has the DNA TGCGCCAGCAGCCAAGTTCGGAGTAATGAAAAACTGTTTTTT. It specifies CASSQVRSNEKLFF.

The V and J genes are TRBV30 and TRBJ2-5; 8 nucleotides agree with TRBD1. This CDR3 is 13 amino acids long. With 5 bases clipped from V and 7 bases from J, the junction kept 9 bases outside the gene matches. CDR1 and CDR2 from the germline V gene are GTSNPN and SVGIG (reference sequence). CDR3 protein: CAWEDRATGTQYF. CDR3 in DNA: TGTGCCTGGGAGGACAGGGCCACCGGGACCCAGTACTTC.

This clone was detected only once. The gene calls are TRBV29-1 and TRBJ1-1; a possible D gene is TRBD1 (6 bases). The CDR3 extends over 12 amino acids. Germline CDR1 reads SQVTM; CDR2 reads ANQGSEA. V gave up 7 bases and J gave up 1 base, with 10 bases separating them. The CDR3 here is CSAGTRNTEAFF. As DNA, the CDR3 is TGCAGCGCTGGGACAAGGAACACTGAAGCTTTCTTT.

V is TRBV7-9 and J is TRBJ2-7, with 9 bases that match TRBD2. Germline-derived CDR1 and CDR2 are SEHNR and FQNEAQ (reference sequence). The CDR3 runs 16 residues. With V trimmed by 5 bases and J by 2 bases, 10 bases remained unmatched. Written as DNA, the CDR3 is TGTGCCAGCAGCCCCCGCCCGACTAGCGGTCCCTACGAGCAGTACTTC. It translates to CASSPRPTSGPYEQYF.

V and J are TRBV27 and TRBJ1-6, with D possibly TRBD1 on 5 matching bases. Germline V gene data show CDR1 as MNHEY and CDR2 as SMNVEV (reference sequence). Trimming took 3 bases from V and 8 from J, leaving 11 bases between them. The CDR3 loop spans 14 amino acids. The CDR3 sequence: CASSFDGADSPLHF. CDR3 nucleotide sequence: TGTGCCAGCAGTTTTGATGGGGCGGATTCACCCCTCCACTTT.